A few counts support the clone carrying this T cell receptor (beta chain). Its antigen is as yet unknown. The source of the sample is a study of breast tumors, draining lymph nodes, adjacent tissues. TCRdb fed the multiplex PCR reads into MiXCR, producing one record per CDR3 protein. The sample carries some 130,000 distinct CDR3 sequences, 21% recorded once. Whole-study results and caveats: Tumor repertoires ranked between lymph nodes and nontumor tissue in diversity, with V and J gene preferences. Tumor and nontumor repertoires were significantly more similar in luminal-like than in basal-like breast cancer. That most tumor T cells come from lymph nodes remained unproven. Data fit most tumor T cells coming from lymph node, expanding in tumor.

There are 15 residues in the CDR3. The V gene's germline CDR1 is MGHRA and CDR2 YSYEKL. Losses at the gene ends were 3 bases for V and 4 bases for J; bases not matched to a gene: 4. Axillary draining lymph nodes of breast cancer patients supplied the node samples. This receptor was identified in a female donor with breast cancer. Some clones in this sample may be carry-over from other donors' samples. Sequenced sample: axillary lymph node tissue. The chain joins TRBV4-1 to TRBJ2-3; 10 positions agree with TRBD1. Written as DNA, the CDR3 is TGCGCCAGCAGCCAGGACAGGGGGGAGGCAGATACGCAGTATTTT. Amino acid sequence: CASSQDRGEADTQYF.